The 31 T cell receptor beta chains below come from one sample, sequenced in a study of neurological immune-mediated disorders. From the 5' RACE reads, TCRdb called clonotypes with MiXCR, one entry per CDR3 protein. Of 85,000 to 90,000 distinct CDR3 sequences in the sample, 3% to 4% were seen once. The source material was PBMCs. These TCRs come from a woman in her 50s with multiple sclerosis.

This clonotype came up many times. The chain is built from TRBV5-1 and TRBJ1-3; 9 nucleotides line up with TRBD1. The CDR3 length is 15 residues. The V segment lost 4 bases and the J segment 4 bases; nucleotides outside the gene matches: 6. Germline CDR1 and CDR2: SGHRS and YFSETQ. This CDR3 reads CASSLTGGPGNTIYF. The CDR3 DNA sequence: TGCGCCAGCAGCCTTACAGGGGGCCCAGGAAACACCATATATTTT. Supplemented by reference TRBV5-1 and TRBJ1-3, the full variable domain reads KAGVTQTPRYLIKTRGQQVTLSCSPISGHRSVSWYQQTPGQGLQFLFEYFSETQRNKGNFPGRFSGRQFSNSRSEMNVSTLELGDSALYLCASSLTGGPGNTIYFGEGSWLTVV.

This clonotype occurred many times. The J gene is TRBJ2-7, the V gene TRBV5-1; tentatively, D is TRBD1 or TRBD2 (5 bases each). The germline V gene encodes CDR1 SGHRS and CDR2 YFSETQ. The CDR3 covers 13 residues. Trimming removed 1 base at V and 2 bases at J, with 7 bases between. In nucleotides, the CDR3 is TGCGCCAGCAGCTTGTCGGGGCCCTACGAGCAGTACTTC. This sequence encodes CASSLSGPYEQYF. Complete variable domain (other parts from reference TRBV5-1 and TRBJ2-7): KAGVTQTPRYLIKTRGQQVTLSCSPISGHRSVSWYQQTPGQGLQFLFEYFSETQRNKGNFPGRFSGRQFSNSRSEMNVSTLELGDSALYLCASSLSGPYEQYFGPGTRLTVT.

There are many counts of this clonotype. This chain joins TRBV7-6 and TRBJ2-1; D call uncertain. Germline V lookup: CDR1 SGHVS, CDR2 FNYEAQ. There are 13 residues in the CDR3. The germline V and J ends were trimmed by 6 bases and 3 bases, with 9 bases remaining between them. Here the CDR3 reads CASSALVYNEQFF. The CDR3 DNA reads TGTGCCAGCAGTGCCTTGGTCTACAATGAGCAGTTCTTC.

The table lists this clonotype with many counts. This chain connects TRBV7-6 to TRBJ2-7; unclear D gene. Germline CDR1 SGHVS, CDR2 FNYEAQ. This CDR3 is 14 amino acids long. The germline V and J ends were trimmed by 5 bases and 0 bases, with 11 bases remaining between them. The CDR3 DNA reads TGTGCCAGCAGCCCCAGCGTTTTCTCCTACGAGCAGTACTTC. It codes for CASSPSVFSYEQYF.

This clonotype has at least ten counts. The rearrangement links TRBV5-1 to TRBJ2-2; 8 nucleotides match TRBD2. Germline CDR1 SGHRS, CDR2 YFSETQ. With V trimmed by 0 bases and J by 7 bases, 8 bases remained unmatched. This CDR3 spans 16 amino acids. CDR3 residues: CASSLVAGGRGGELFF. DNA of the CDR3: TGCGCCAGCAGCTTGGTGGCGGGGGGCCGAGGCGGGGAGCTGTTTTTT.

A remark on this clonotype: One end of the junction is discordant with germline, which a read error may explain. CDR3 residues: CASSLTGAINKTQNF. CDR3 nucleotides: TGTGCCAGCAGTTTAACCGGGGCGATCAATAAGACCCAGAATTTT. The chain combines TRBV27 with TRBJ1-5; D perhaps matches TRBD1 (5 bases). CDR1 is MNHEY and CDR2 is SMNVEV in the germline V gene (reference sequence). CDR3 length: 15 residues.

J is TRBJ1-2 and V is TRBV27; possibly TRBD1 for D (5 bases). The CDR3 loop spans 15 amino acids. Germline CDR1 and CDR2: MNHEY and SMNVEV (reference sequence). V shed 7 bases and J shed 2 bases, with 17 bases lying between them. The CDR3 region is CASNHIGKGNYGYTF. CDR3 bases: TGTGCCAGCAACCATATTGGCAAGGGGAACTATGGCTACACCTTC.

This clonotype was seen repeatedly, ten times or more. This sequence joins TRBV29-1 and TRBJ2-1; D is ambiguous. Germline assignment: CDR1 SQVTM and CDR2 ANQGSEA. V lost 3 bases to trimming and J lost 7 bases, with 16 bases between them. The CDR3 has 14 amino acids. The DNA of the CDR3 is TGCAGCGTTGAGCGGATGGCACTTGGGAATGAGCAGTTCTTC. It is translated as CSVERMALGNEQFF.

This clonotype was counted many times. J is TRBJ1-2 and V is TRBV4-3; D gene uncertain. Germline CDR1 reads LGHNA; CDR2 reads YSLEER. The CDR3 totals 13 residues. V was clipped by 1 base and J by 4 bases, with 7 bases between them. The CDR3 DNA reads as TGCGCCAGCAGCCAAGTGAAAGCCTATGGCTACACCTTC. It translates to CASSQVKAYGYTF.

This clonotype was counted ten times or more. The chain employs TRBV12-3 or TRBV12-4 and TRBJ1-1; D uncertain. V lost 3 bases and J 4 bases, leaving 9 bases between the germline ends. There are 13 residues in the CDR3. In DNA, the CDR3 is TGTGCCAGCAGTTTTAGGACGGTCACTGAAGCTTTCTTT. Amino acid sequence: CASSFRTVTEAFF.

This clonotype has a count of ten or more. Here the CDR3 DNA reads TGTGCCAGCTCACCTGGCTTTGGGCAGACCTACGAGCAGTACTTC. Translation gives CASSPGFGQTYEQYF. The chain recombines TRBV18 with TRBJ2-7; D gene uncertain. The CDR3 extends over 15 amino acids. Per the germline V gene, CDR1 is KGHSH and CDR2 is LQKENI. Between the trimmed V and J ends, which lost 3 bases and 2 bases, there was a span of 14 bases.

This clonotype was detected ten times or more. V is TRBV7-2 and J is TRBJ2-1, with TRBD2 matching 8 bases. J was trimmed by 5 bases and V by 4 bases; bases with no gene match: 10. There are 16 residues in the CDR3. Germline loops: CDR1 SGHTA, CDR2 FQGNSA. DNA of the CDR3: TGTGCCAGCAGCTCGCATAGAGCGGGGGCACACAATGAGCAGTTCTTC. Translated: CASSSHRAGAHNEQFF.

At least ten counts were recorded for this clonotype. A junction end diverges from the germline sequence, so it may reflect a read error. The rearrangement links TRBV29-1 to TRBJ2-1, with D maybe TRBD1 (5 bases). Germline V CDR1 and CDR2: SQVTM, ANQGSEA. This CDR3 spans 16 amino acids. The CDR3 is CCVEGVRASSYNEQFF. As DNA, the CDR3 is TGCTGCGTTGAAGGGGTCAGGGCCAGCTCCTACAATGAGCAGTTCTTC.

The table lists this clonotype with many counts. V and J are TRBV10-3 and TRBJ2-5; D is ambiguous. This CDR3 has 16 amino acids. Trimming pared 0 bases from V and 4 bases from J, leaving 15 bases between. The germline CDR1 and CDR2 sequences are ENHRY and SYGVKD. CDR3 DNA: TGTGCCATCAGTGAGTCGAGAAAGGCAAATTCAGAGACCCAGTACTTC. Its protein is CAISESRKANSETQYF.

This clonotype has ten or more counts. This rearrangement joins TRBV4-3 to TRBJ2-1; the D gene could be TRBD1 or TRBD2 (5 bases each). Trimming removed 5 bases from V and 6 bases from J, with 14 bases in between. CDR3 length: 14 amino acids. Germline assignment: CDR1 LGHNA and CDR2 YSLEER. The CDR3: CASSMGRDPNEQFF. The CDR3 DNA is TGCGCCAGCAGCATGGGACGGGACCCCAATGAGCAGTTCTTC.

This clonotype was found many times. The J gene is TRBJ2-7, the V gene TRBV29-1; the D is unclear. This CDR3 is 13 amino acids long. V dropped 7 bases and J dropped 3 bases, with 16 bases sitting between them. Germline V lookup: CDR1 SQVTM, CDR2 ANQGSEA. The chain's CDR3 is CSALGHRGYEQYF. As DNA, the CDR3 is TGCAGCGCCCTCGGGCACCGCGGCTACGAGCAGTACTTC.

This clonotype was detected many times. The chain couples TRBV7-9 to TRBJ2-7; 11 bases are shared with TRBD1. This CDR3 contains 13 residues. V dropped 5 bases and J dropped 9; count of bases not matched to a gene: 6. Germline V gene data show CDR1 as SEHNR and CDR2 as FQNEAQ (reference sequence). CDR3 nucleotides: TGTGCCAGCAGCCCGCCGGGACAGGGGGGGCAGTACTTC. Residues: CASSPPGQGGQYF. Supplemented by reference TRBV7-9 and TRBJ2-7, the full variable domain reads DTGVSQNPRHKITKRGQNVTFRCDPISEHNRLYWYRQTLGQGPEFLTYFQNEAQLEKSRLLSDRFSAERPKGSFSTLEIQRTEQGDSAMYLCASSPPGQGGQYFGPGTRLTVT.

This clonotype was picked up many times. The chain is built from TRBV20-1 and TRBJ1-2, with TRBD1 matching over 9 bases. This CDR3 contains 13 residues. Losses at the gene ends were 6 bases for V and 5 bases for J; bases not matched to a gene: 7. Germline CDR1 is DFQATT and CDR2 is SNEGSKA (reference sequence). CDR3 sequence reads: CSARDREVYGYTF. CDR3 nucleotides: TGCAGTGCACGGGACAGGGAGGTTTATGGCTACACCTTC.

Ten or more counts support this clonotype. The V gene is TRBV4-3, the J gene TRBJ1-4, with unresolved D. The CDR3 spans 15 residues. Trimming left V 0 bases short and J 7 bases short, with 12 bases between. CDR1 is LGHNA, CDR2 YSLEER, per germline. CDR3 region: CASSQEPVVGEKLFF. CDR3 in DNA: TGCGCCAGCAGCCAAGAACCTGTCGTTGGTGAAAAACTGTTTTTT.

A remark on this clonotype: This may be a read error: a much more frequent sequence differs by one nucleotide. The chain carries TRBV7-9 and TRBJ2-3; D not certain. The CDR3 sequence is 14 residues long. CDR1 SEHNR and CDR2 FQNEAQ come from the germline V gene (reference sequence). The CDR3 region is CASSASPPPDTKYF. DNA for the CDR3: TGTGCCAGCAGCGCCTCCCCTCCCCCAGATACGAAGTATTTT.

Ten or more counts support this clonotype. V usage is TRBV6-2 or TRBV6-3 and J usage is TRBJ2-5; a weak D match, TRBD2 (5 bases). The germline V gene encodes CDR1 MNHEY and CDR2 SVGEGT. The CDR3 totals 11 residues. V was pared by 6 bases and J by 9 bases, with 11 bases between. CDR3 protein: CASSRDGAQYF. CDR3 nucleotides: TGTGCCAGCAGCCGAGACGGGGCCCAGTACTTC.

This clonotype was detected ten times or more. The V gene is TRBV21-1, the J gene TRBJ2-1; the listed D gene, TRBD1, was not tested against the DNA. TRBV21-1 is described as a pseudogene. This CDR3 is built from 11 residues. CDR3 DNA: TGTGCCAGCTCCATGGGCGGTGAGCAGTTCTTC. Protein: CASSMGGEQFF.

This clonotype was detected many times. The V call is TRBV5-4, the J call TRBJ2-3; perhaps TRBD2 as D (6 bases). Germline values: CDR1 SGHNT, CDR2 YYREEE (reference sequence). V was clipped by 3 bases and J by 5 bases, with 16 bases between them. The CDR3 contains 15 residues. The CDR3 nucleotides are TGTGCCAGCAGCTCGAAGACTAGTTATGGAGATACGCAGTATTTT. The encoded protein is CASSSKTSYGDTQYF.

On this clonotype: It may be a read error: a sequence one base away is much more abundant. This chain uses TRBV5-1 with TRBJ2-2, with TRBD2 as a possible D gene (5 bases). Looked up from germline, CDR1 is SGHRS and CDR2 is YFSETQ. The CDR3 contains 13 residues. CDR3 nucleotides: TGCGCCAGCAGCTTGGAACCCACCGGGGAGCAGTTTTTT. Residues: CASSLEPTGEQFF.

By sample share, this clonotype is medium-sized. CDR3 region: CASEWRGSMNTEAFF. For the CDR3, the DNA is TGTGCCAGCGAGTGGAGGGGCTCTATGAACACTGAAGCTTTCTTT. The chain employs TRBV5-4 and TRBJ1-1; TRBD1 is a possible D gene (5 bases). Trimming took off 7 bases at V and 0 bases at J, with 16 bases between the two ends. Germline CDR1 and CDR2: SGHNT and YYREEE (reference sequence). The CDR3 is made up of 15 amino acids.

This clonotype has ten or more counts. The chain combines TRBV9 with TRBJ2-1; D may be TRBD2 (6 bases). Germline CDR1 SGDLS, CDR2 YYNGEE. V dropped 4 bases and J dropped 8 bases, with 22 bases sitting between them. There are 16 residues in the CDR3. The CDR3 nucleotides are TGTGCCAGCAGCACCGGGACTGCTCCCCGGGTGGATGAGCAGTTCTTC. Its protein product is CASSTGTAPRVDEQFF.

This clonotype was detected a few times. Just one base apart from a much larger clone, this may be a read error. This chain connects TRBV6-5 to TRBJ2-5; TRBD2 aligns across 7 bases. Germline V CDR1 and CDR2: MNHEY, SVGAGI. The CDR3 extends over 14 amino acids. CDR3 sequence (DNA): TGTGCCAGCAGTAGCCCCGGGGGGAGGGAGAACCAGTACTTC. It is translated as CASSSPGGRENQYF.

This clonotype occurred many times. This sequence joins TRBV3-1 and TRBJ1-2, with 7 positions matching TRBD1. With 4 bases clipped from V and 0 bases from J, the junction kept 5 bases outside the gene matches. The CDR3 totals 15 residues. Germline-derived CDR1 and CDR2 are LGHDT and YNNKEL (reference sequence). CDR3 sequence (DNA): TGTGCCAGCAGCCCTACCGGGACAGCTAACTATGGCTACACCTTC. It encodes CASSPTGTANYGYTF.

This clonotype was recorded many times. The chain is built from TRBV10-2 and TRBJ2-2, with 7 bases lining up with TRBD1. This CDR3 has 16 residues. The V gene's germline CDR1 is WSHSY and CDR2 SAAADI. Unmatched junction bases numbered 12, after V lost 6 bases and J lost 5 bases. Here the CDR3 DNA reads TGCGCCAGCAGGGGAATAGACAGGGTGATTACCGGGGAGCTGTTTTTT. Translated: CASRGIDRVITGELFF.

Ten or more counts support this clonotype. This chain uses TRBV7-2 with TRBJ2-3; TRBD2 aligns across 10 bases. The V segment lost 0 bases and the J segment 5 bases; nucleotides outside the gene matches: 8. Germline CDR1 SGHTA, CDR2 FQGNSA. The CDR3 length is 17 residues. The CDR3 DNA reads TGTGCCAGCAGCTTAGCCCCACAGCGGGGGGGCGAAGATACGCAGTATTTT. Encoded protein: CASSLAPQRGGEDTQYF.

Many counts were recorded for this clonotype. V and J are TRBV28 and TRBJ1-1, with D hard to call. The V end lost 10 bases, the J end lost 3 bases, and 9 bases lay between the germline ends. Germline values: CDR1 MDHEN, CDR2 SYDVKM. This CDR3 has 11 amino acids. This chain's CDR3 is CATRRYTEAFF. For the CDR3, the DNA is TGTGCCACCCGGAGGTACACTGAAGCTTTCTTT.